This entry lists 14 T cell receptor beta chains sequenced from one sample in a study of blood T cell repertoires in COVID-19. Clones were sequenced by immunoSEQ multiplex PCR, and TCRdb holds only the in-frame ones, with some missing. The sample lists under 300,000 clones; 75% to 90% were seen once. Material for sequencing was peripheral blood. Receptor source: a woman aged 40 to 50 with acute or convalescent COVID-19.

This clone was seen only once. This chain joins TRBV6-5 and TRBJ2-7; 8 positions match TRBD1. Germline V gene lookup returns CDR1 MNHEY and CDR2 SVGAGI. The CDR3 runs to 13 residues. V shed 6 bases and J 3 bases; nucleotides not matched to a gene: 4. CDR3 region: CASRNGQGYEQYV. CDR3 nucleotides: TGTGCCAGCAGAAACGGACAGGGCTACGAGCAGTACGTC.

The DNA of the CDR3 is TGTGCCAGCAGCTTAGTCACAGGAAGCACCGGGGAGCTGTTTTTT. This sequence encodes CASSLVTGSTGELFF. The chain is built from TRBV7-8 and TRBJ2-2, with D possibly being TRBD1 (5 bases). This CDR3 comprises 15 residues. Germline V gene data show CDR1 as SGHVS and CDR2 as FQNEAQ. With 1 base removed from V and 4 bases from J, the gap between germline ends came to 10 bases.

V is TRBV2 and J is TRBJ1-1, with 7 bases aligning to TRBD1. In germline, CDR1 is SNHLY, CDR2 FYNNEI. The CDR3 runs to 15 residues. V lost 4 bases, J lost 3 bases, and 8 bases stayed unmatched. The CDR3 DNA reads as TGTGCCAGCAGTGTACAGGGGCAGGTTGACACTGAAGCTTTCTTT. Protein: CASSVQGQVDTEAFF.

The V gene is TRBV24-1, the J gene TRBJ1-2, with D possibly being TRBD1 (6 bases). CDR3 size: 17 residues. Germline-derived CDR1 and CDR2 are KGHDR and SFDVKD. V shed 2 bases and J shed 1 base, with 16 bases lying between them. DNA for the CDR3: TGTGCCACCAGTGATTCAGAGCCAGGACAGCTTAACTATGGCTACACCTTC. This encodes CATSDSEPGQLNYGYTF.

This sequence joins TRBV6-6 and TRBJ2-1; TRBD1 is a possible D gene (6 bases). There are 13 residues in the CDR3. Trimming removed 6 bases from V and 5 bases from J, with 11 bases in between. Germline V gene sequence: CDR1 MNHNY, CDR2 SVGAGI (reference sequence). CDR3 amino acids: CASSKTGNNEQFF. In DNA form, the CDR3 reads TGTGCCAGCAGCAAGACAGGTAACAATGAGCAGTTCTTC.

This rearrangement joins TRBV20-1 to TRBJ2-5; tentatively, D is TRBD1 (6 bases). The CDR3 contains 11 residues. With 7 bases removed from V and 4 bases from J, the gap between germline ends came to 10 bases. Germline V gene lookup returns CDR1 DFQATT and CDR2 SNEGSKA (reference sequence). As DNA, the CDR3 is TGCAGTGTATCCAGGGGAGAGACCCAGTACTTC. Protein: CSVSRGETQYF.

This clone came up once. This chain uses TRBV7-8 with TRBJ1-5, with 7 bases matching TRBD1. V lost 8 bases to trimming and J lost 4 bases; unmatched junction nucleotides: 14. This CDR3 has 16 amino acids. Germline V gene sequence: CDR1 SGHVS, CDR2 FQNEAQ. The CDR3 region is CASVPSRDRTNQPQHF. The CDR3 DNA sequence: TGTGCCAGCGTACCCTCCCGGGACAGAACTAATCAGCCCCAGCATTTT.

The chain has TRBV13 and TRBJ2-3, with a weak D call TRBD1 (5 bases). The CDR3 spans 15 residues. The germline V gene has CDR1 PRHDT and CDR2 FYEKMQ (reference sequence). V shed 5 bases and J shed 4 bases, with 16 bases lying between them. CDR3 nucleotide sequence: TGTGCCAGCAGCCGACGGCAGGGTAGGGCAGATACGCAGTATTTT. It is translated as CASSRRQGRADTQYF.

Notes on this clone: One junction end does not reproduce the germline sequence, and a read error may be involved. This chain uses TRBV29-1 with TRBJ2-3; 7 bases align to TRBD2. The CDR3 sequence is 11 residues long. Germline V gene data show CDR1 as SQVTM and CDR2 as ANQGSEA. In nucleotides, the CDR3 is TGTACGGGGGGACTCACAGATACGCAGTATTTT. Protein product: CTGGLTDTQYF.

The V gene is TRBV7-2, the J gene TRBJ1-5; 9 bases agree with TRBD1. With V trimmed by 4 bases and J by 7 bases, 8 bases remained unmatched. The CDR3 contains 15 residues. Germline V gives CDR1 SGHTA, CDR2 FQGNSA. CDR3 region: CASSSYGTGRQPQHF. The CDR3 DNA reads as TGTGCCAGCAGCTCCTATGGGACAGGGCGACAGCCCCAGCATTTT.

The CDR3 spells CASSLWRGVGTQYF. The CDR3 bases are TGTGCCAGCAGCTTGTGGCGGGGGGTCGGGACCCAGTACTTC. V usage is TRBV5-4 and J usage is TRBJ2-5; 8 bases match TRBD2. CDR3 size: 14 residues. CDR1 SGHNT and CDR2 YYREEE come from the germline V gene (reference sequence). With V trimmed by 1 base and J by 7 bases, 6 bases remained unmatched.

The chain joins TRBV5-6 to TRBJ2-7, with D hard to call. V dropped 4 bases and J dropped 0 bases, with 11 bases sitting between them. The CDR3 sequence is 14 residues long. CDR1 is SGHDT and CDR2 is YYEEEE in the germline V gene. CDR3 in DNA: TGTGCCAGCAGCCCGTTATCTAACTCCTACGAGCAGTACGTC. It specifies CASSPLSNSYEQYV.

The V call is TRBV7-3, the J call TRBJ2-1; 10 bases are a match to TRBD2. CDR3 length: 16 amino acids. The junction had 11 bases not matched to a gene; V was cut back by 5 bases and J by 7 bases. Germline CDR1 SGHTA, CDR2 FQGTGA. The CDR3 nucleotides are TGTGCCAGCAGCCCAGGGGTACTAGCGGGGCCAAATGAGCAGTTCTTC. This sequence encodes CASSPGVLAGPNEQFF. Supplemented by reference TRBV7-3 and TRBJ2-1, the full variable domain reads GAGVSQTPSNKVTEKGKYVELRCDPISGHTALYWYRQSLGQGPEFLIYFQGTGAADDSGLPNDRFFAVRPEGSVSTLKIQRTERGDSAVYLCASSPGVLAGPNEQFFGPGTRLTVL.

CDR3 amino acids: CASISTNYGYTF. CDR3 DNA sequence: TGTGCCAGCATTAGTACTAACTATGGCTACACCTTC. The gene calls are TRBV6-6 and TRBJ1-2; D call uncertain. Germline values: CDR1 MNHNY, CDR2 SVGAGI (reference sequence). The CDR3 length is 12 residues. V lost 7 bases, J lost 0 bases, and 6 bases lay in between.